This T cell receptor beta chain was found in a study of OX40 agonist ivuxolimab in advanced cancers. This clone was picked up a small number of times. Sequencing was performed with immunoSEQ multiplex PCR; in TCRdb, only in-frame clones are kept and a portion is missing. This table holds around 94,000 clones, about 85% found once. The source is an adult with an advanced solid tumor such as melanoma, head and neck, liver or kidney cancer. The sequenced sample was CD4+ or CD8+ T cells sorted from blood, obtained in a trial of the OX40 agonist ivuxolimab.

The CDR3 DNA is TGTGCCACCAGCAGAGGTGGATCGGGAGATCCCTACGAGCAGTACTTC. Its protein product is CATSRGGSGDPYEQYF. The chain employs TRBV15 and TRBJ2-7, with D possibly being TRBD2 (6 bases). Germline lookup yields CDR1 LNHNV and CDR2 YYDKDF (reference sequence). V dropped 1 base and J dropped 2 bases, with 15 bases sitting between them. This CDR3 contains 16 residues.